Listed below are T cell receptor beta chains from one sample, sequenced in a study of cytotoxic CD8 clonotypes in ibrutinib-treated CLL. Produced via immunoSEQ multiplex PCR; TCRdb's table is partial and in-frame only. The table lists more than 30,000 clones, 60% to 80% of them singletons. The sequenced sample was PBMCs, obtained before ibrutinib treatment. Every receptor here comes from a human donor with chronic lymphocytic leukemia. CDR3s include the opening cysteine and the closing phenylalanine or tryptophan. The D gene is left open where the match is weak. Size is omitted from some rows. Given values are once, few, many or a class for expanded clones.

J: TRBJ2-3
size: NA
length: 14
V: TRBV27
D: TRBD2
DNA: TGTGCCAGCAGTCCCGACGGGAGGACAGATACGCAGTATTTT
CDR3: CASSPDGRTDTQYF

J: TRBJ2-7
size: few
length: 11
V: TRBV29-1
D: NA
DNA: TGCAGCGTGATAACCACCTACGAGCAGTACTTC
CDR3: CSVITTYEQYF

J: TRBJ2-7
size: NA
length: 13
V: TRBV10-2
D: NA
DNA: TGCGCCAGCAGTGACAGTGAGTCCTACGAGCAGTACTTC
CDR3: CASSDSESYEQYF

J: TRBJ2-7
size: NA
length: 14
V: TRBV25-1
D: TRBD1
DNA: TGTGCCAGCAGTGAGGGGACAGGGGTCTACGAGCAGTACTTC
CDR3: CASSEGTGVYEQYF

J: TRBJ2-1
size: NA
length: 10
V: TRBV20-1
D: NA
DNA: TGCAGTGCTAGTGCCGGGGAGCAGTTCTTC
CDR3: CSASAGEQFF

J: TRBJ2-7
size: NA
length: 19
V: TRBV14
D: TRBD2
DNA: TGTGCCAGCAGCCAAAGCAGTAGCCGGGAGGGGCGCCGACCCTACGAGCAGTACTTC
CDR3: CASSQSSSREGRRPYEQYF

J: TRBJ1-3
size: NA
length: 14
V: TRBV4-3
D: NA
DNA: TGCGCCAGCAGCCAAGTTGGGAATGGAAACACCATATATTTT
CDR3: CASSQVGNGNTIYF

J: TRBJ2-7
size: few
length: 16
V: TRBV13
D: NA
DNA: TGTGCCAGCAGCTTAGTAGGTGTGACTAGCTCCTACGAGCAGTACTTC
CDR3: CASSLVGVTSSYEQYF

J: TRBJ2-2
size: NA
length: 14
V: TRBV6-5
D: NA
DNA: TGTGCCAGCAGCTTAGTTGGGAGCACCGGGGAGCTGTTTTTT
CDR3: CASSLVGSTGELFF

J: TRBJ1-2
size: many
length: 13
V: TRBV5-1
D: NA
DNA: TGCGCCAGCAACCAGGACGGAGGCTATGGCTACACCTTC
CDR3: CASNQDGGYGYTF

J: TRBJ1-1
size: once
length: 12
V: TRBV27
D: NA
DNA: TGTGCCAGCAGTTATGGGGGAGCTGAAGCTTTCTTT
CDR3: CASSYGGAEAFF

J: TRBJ1-1
size: NA
length: 16
V: TRBV4-1
D: NA
DNA: TGCGCCAGCAGCCAACTCGGTGCTTCCATGAACACTGAAGCTTTCTTT
CDR3: CASSQLGASMNTEAFF

J: TRBJ1-2
size: few
length: 13
V: TRBV30
D: TRBD1
DNA: TGTGCCTGGATCCTTCAGGGGGACTATGGCTACACCTTC
CDR3: CAWILQGDYGYTF

J: TRBJ2-5
size: NA
length: 13
V: TRBV18
D: NA
DNA: TGTGCCAGCTCACACCGGTACCAAGAGACCCAGTACTTC
CDR3: CASSHRYQETQYF

J: TRBJ2-7
size: NA
length: 15
V: TRBV28
D: NA
DNA: TGTGCCAGCAGCACTCTCGCCCGGGACACCTACGAGCAGTACTTC
CDR3: CASSTLARDTYEQYF

J: TRBJ2-5
size: NA
length: 15
V: TRBV6-5
D: NA
DNA: TGTGCCAGCAGTTACTCGTCCGGGAGAGGAGAGACCCAGTACTTC
CDR3: CASSYSSGRGETQYF

J: TRBJ2-7
size: NA
length: 13
V: TRBV14
D: TRBD2
DNA: TGTGCCAGCAGCCTCAGGACTAGCGGGGAGCAGTACTTC
CDR3: CASSLRTSGEQYF

J: TRBJ2-7
size: NA
length: 13
V: TRBV6-5
D: NA
DNA: TGTGCCAGCAGGTACGGAACTACCTACGAGCAGTACTTC
CDR3: CASRYGTTYEQYF

J: TRBJ2-3
size: NA
length: 15
V: TRBV30
D: NA
DNA: TGTGCCTGGAGTGTCGGGGGCACTAGCACAGATACGCAGTATTTT
CDR3: CAWSVGGTSTDTQYF

J: TRBJ2-1
size: NA
length: 13
V: TRBV4-2
D: NA
DNA: TGTGCCAGCAGCCAAGGTCCGCTTGGTGAGCAGTTCTTC
CDR3: CASSQGPLGEQFF

J: TRBJ2-7
size: NA
length: 13
V: TRBV7-9
D: NA
DNA: TGTGCCAGCAGCTTAAAACAGGGCCACGAGCAGTACTTC
CDR3: CASSLKQGHEQYF

J: TRBJ2-1
size: NA
length: 12
V: TRBV15
D: TRBD2
DNA: TGTGCCACCAGCAGAGGACTAGCTGAGCAGTTCTTC
CDR3: CATSRGLAEQFF

J: TRBJ2-7
size: few
length: 14
V: TRBV7-9
D: NA
DNA: TGTGCCAGCAGCTTTAGAGGGGATCGTCAAGAGCAGTACTTC
CDR3: CASSFRGDRQEQYF

J: TRBJ1-1
size: NA
length: 12
V: TRBV28
D: NA
DNA: TGTGCCAGCAGTTTACAGTTCACTGAAGCTTTCTTT
CDR3: CASSLQFTEAFF

J: TRBJ1-1
size: few
length: 16
V: TRBV11-2
D: NA
DNA: TGTGCCAGCAGCTTAGATCTGAAGAAAATGAACACTGAAGCTTTCTTT
CDR3: CASSLDLKKMNTEAFF

J: TRBJ1-4
size: NA
length: 15
V: TRBV7-9
D: NA
DNA: TGTGCCAGCAGCTTCCCAACTGGGGAAAATGAAAAACTGTTTTTT
CDR3: CASSFPTGENEKLFF

J: TRBJ1-3
size: once
length: 15
V: TRBV5-4
D: NA
DNA: TGTGCCAGCAGCTTTAAAGGAAGCTCTGGAAACACCATATATTTT
CDR3: CASSFKGSSGNTIYF

J: TRBJ2-5
size: NA
length: 15
V: TRBV7-9
D: NA
DNA: TGTGCCAGCAGCTTAGGGGCTAGCGTAACCCCCACCCAGTACTTC
CDR3: CASSLGASVTPTQYF

J: TRBJ2-2
size: NA
length: 15
V: TRBV5-1
D: NA
DNA: TGCGCCAGCACCTTAGAGGGGGGCGCGTCCGGGGAGCTGTTTTTT
CDR3: CASTLEGGASGELFF

J: TRBJ2-7
size: NA
length: 14
V: TRBV5-1
D: TRBD1
DNA: TGCGCCAGCAGCACCGGACAGGGGCCCTACGAGCAGTACTTC
CDR3: CASSTGQGPYEQYF

J: TRBJ2-1
size: many
length: 15
V: TRBV27
D: TRBD2
DNA: TGTGCCAGCAGGGGACTAGCGGGATCTGCGAATGAGCAGTTCTTC
CDR3: CASRGLAGSANEQFF

J: TRBJ2-7
size: few
length: 13
V: TRBV7-2
D: TRBD2
DNA: TGTGCCAGCAGCTCTAGCGGGGGAAACGAGCAGTACTTC
CDR3: CASSSSGGNEQYF

J: TRBJ2-1
size: NA
length: 16
V: TRBV5-6
D: TRBD2
DNA: TGTGCCAGCAGCTTGGAGCGGGGGGCCTCCTACAATGAGCAGTTCTTC
CDR3: CASSLERGASYNEQFF

J: TRBJ1-2
size: few
length: 14
V: TRBV15
D: NA
DNA: TGTGCCACCAGGGCCGGGGGGGATCCCTATGGCTACACCTTC
CDR3: CATRAGGDPYGYTF

J: TRBJ1-5
size: few
length: 13
V: TRBV7-8
D: NA
DNA: TGTGCCAGCAGTTTGACAGGTGGTCCGCCCCAGCATTTT
CDR3: CASSLTGGPPQHF

J: TRBJ1-5
size: NA
length: 15
V: TRBV6-1
D: TRBD1
DNA: TGTGCCAGCTTAGGACAGGGCGCGAGCAATCAGCCCCAGCATTTT
CDR3: CASLGQGASNQPQHF

J: TRBJ2-7
size: NA
length: 16
V: TRBV5-1
D: TRBD2
DNA: TGCGCCAGCAGCTTGGGCCTAGCGGGAGCAACCTACGAGCAGTACTTC
CDR3: CASSLGLAGATYEQYF

J: TRBJ2-7
size: once
length: 15
V: TRBV19
D: NA
DNA: TGTGCCAGTAGTACAAGGGCAGGGGTGGGCAACGAGCAGTACTTC
CDR3: CASSTRAGVGNEQYF

J: TRBJ1-1
size: NA
length: 14
V: TRBV28
D: NA
DNA: TGTGCCAGCAGTTTATTTGTTGGGGCCGCCACAGCTTTCTTT
CDR3: CASSLFVGAATAFF

J: TRBJ2-7
size: NA
length: 15
V: TRBV6-5
D: TRBD2
DNA: TGTGCCAGCAGCGACTCAGGGACTAGCTTGCACGAGCAGTACTTC
CDR3: CASSDSGTSLHEQYF

J: TRBJ2-7
size: NA
length: 15
V: TRBV30
D: TRBD1
DNA: TGTGCCTGGACTCTAGGCGGGACAGGGGCCCACGAGCAGTACTTC
CDR3: CAWTLGGTGAHEQYF

J: TRBJ1-2
size: NA
length: 15
V: TRBV9
D: TRBD1
DNA: TGTGCCAGCAGCGTAGCCACACAGGGGACCTATGGCTACACCTTC
CDR3: CASSVATQGTYGYTF

J: TRBJ2-3
size: NA
length: 12
V: TRBV27
D: NA
DNA: TGTGCCAGCAGTTTATCTCCAGATACGCAGTATTTT
CDR3: CASSLSPDTQYF

J: TRBJ2-2
size: NA
length: 15
V: TRBV5-1
D: TRBD2
DNA: TGCGCCAGCAGCATTAGCGGGAGTCTCACCGGGGAGCTGTTTTTT
CDR3: CASSISGSLTGELFF

J: TRBJ1-5
size: few
length: 15
V: TRBV2
D: NA
DNA: TGTGCCAGCAGTGAAGTTGGTTGGGGCAATCAGCCCCAGCATTTT
CDR3: CASSEVGWGNQPQHF

J: TRBJ1-3
size: NA
length: 16
V: TRBV4-3
D: NA
DNA: TGCGCCAGCAGCCAAGATTTGGGGGTCTCTGGAAACACCATATATTTT
CDR3: CASSQDLGVSGNTIYF

J: TRBJ1-1
size: NA
length: 18
V: TRBV21-1
D: NA
DNA: TGTGCCAGCAGCAAAATCCCGGGACAGGGGGTTCGGGACACTGAAGCTTTCTTT
CDR3: CASSKIPGQGVRDTEAFF

J: TRBJ2-7
size: NA
length: 12
V: TRBV7-3
D: NA
DNA: TGTGCCAGCGGGGTGGGAGGTGGCGAGCAGTACTTC
CDR3: CASGVGGGEQYF

J: TRBJ2-5
size: NA
length: 11
V: TRBV20-1
D: NA
DNA: TGCAGTGCTGGGGGTTCAGAGACCCAGTACTTC
CDR3: CSAGGSETQYF

J: TRBJ2-7
size: NA
length: 12
V: TRBV11-2
D: NA
DNA: TGTGCCAGCAGCCTCAACCCATACGAGCAGTACTTC
CDR3: CASSLNPYEQYF

J: TRBJ1-3
size: NA
length: 17
V: TRBV25-1
D: TRBD1
DNA: TGTGCCAGCAGTGAATATGACAGGGTAGTCTCTGGAAACACCATATATTTT
CDR3: CASSEYDRVVSGNTIYF

J: TRBJ1-2
size: NA
length: 16
V: TRBV25-1
D: TRBD1
DNA: TGTGCCAGCAGTGAATCGGGGACAGGGCGCCCTAGTGGCTACACCTTC
CDR3: CASSESGTGRPSGYTF

J: TRBJ2-7
size: NA
length: 13
V: TRBV5-5
D: TRBD1
DNA: TGTGCCAGCAGCTTGGAGGGTAGGACAGGGCCGTACTTC
CDR3: CASSLEGRTGPYF

J: TRBJ1-2
size: NA
length: 14
V: TRBV28
D: TRBD1
DNA: TGTGCCAGCAGTTTGACCGGGACAGGGATTGGCTACACCTTC
CDR3: CASSLTGTGIGYTF

J: TRBJ2-5
size: NA
length: 14
V: TRBV7-9
D: NA
DNA: TGTGCCAGCAGCTCGGGTATGATAGGGGAGACCCAGTACTTC
CDR3: CASSSGMIGETQYF